The 11 T cell receptor beta chains in this list originate from one sample, sequenced in a study of T cell responses to AZD1222 COVID-19 vaccine (dated by TCRdb to the early 2020s). What this sample's time point label stands for: baseline before first vaccination. The library relied on the immunoSEQ multiplex PCR assay. What TCRdb holds here is the immuneACCESS table cut down to in-frame rearrangements. Part of the clones is not present; checked against another copy, under half of the missing clones reflect an unresolved V gene, and the others are unexplained. This sample holds 120,000 to 150,000 clones; roughly 89% were observed only once. 4% to 6% of the sample goes to the ten largest clones. The sequenced sample was peripheral blood, obtained on day 0 of AZD1222 vaccination. These receptors were obtained from an adult in good health.

The rearrangement uses TRBV27 and TRBJ2-2; D uncertain. Germline V gene data show CDR1 as MNHEY and CDR2 as SMNVEV (reference sequence). This CDR3 comprises 13 residues. V shed 6 bases and J shed 1 base, with 6 bases lying between them. The CDR3 here is CASSLLNTGELFF. The CDR3 bases are TGTGCCAGCAGCTTGCTGAACACCGGGGAGCTGTTTTTT.

The rearrangement links TRBV27 to TRBJ2-3; tentatively, D is TRBD2 (6 bases). CDR1 and CDR2 from the germline V gene are MNHEY and SMNVEV (reference sequence). V dropped 1 base and J dropped 0 bases, with 14 bases sitting between them. The CDR3 is 17 residues long. CDR3 DNA: TGTGCCAGCAGTTTATTCGAGGAGCGGGTTAGCACAGATACGCAGTATTTT. Its translation is CASSLFEERVSTDTQYF.

The chain uses TRBV27 and TRBJ2-7; 8 positions agree with TRBD1. The germline V gene has CDR1 MNHEY and CDR2 SMNVEV (reference sequence). Unmatched junction bases numbered 12, after V lost 5 bases and J lost 6 bases. CDR3 length: 15 amino acids. The CDR3 reads CASSVLSGQDPEQYF. The CDR3, as DNA: TGTGCCAGCAGTGTTCTCTCGGGACAGGACCCCGAGCAGTACTTC.

The chain carries TRBV7-2 and TRBJ1-3, with D unresolved. The CDR3 is 15 residues long. Trimming stripped 0 bases from V and 0 bases from J, with 6 bases between. Germline CDR1 and CDR2: SGHTA and FQGNSA. CDR3 region: CASSLAWGSGNTIYF. The DNA for the CDR3 is TGTGCCAGCAGCTTAGCGTGGGGCTCTGGAAACACCATATATTTT. The variable domain in full, completed from reference TRBV7-2 and TRBJ1-3, reads GAGVSQSPSNKVTEKGKDVELRCDPISGHTALYWYRQSLGQGLEFLIYFQGNSAPDKSGLPSDRFSAERTGGSVSTLTIQRTQQEDSAVYLCASSLAWGSGNTIYFGEGSWLTVV.

A single count supports this clone. This sequence joins TRBV28 and TRBJ2-7, with TRBD1 as a possible D gene (5 bases). The germline CDR1 and CDR2 sequences are MDHEN and SYDVKM. CDR3 length: 11 residues. Trimming pared 10 bases from V and 10 bases from J, leaving 17 bases between. The CDR3 spells CATSPRRAQYF. CDR3 nucleotide sequence: TGTGCCACCTCACCTCGCAGGGCCCAGTACTTC. Filled out from reference TRBV28 and TRBJ2-7, the complete variable domain reads DVKVTQSSRYLVKRTGEKVFLECVQDMDHENMFWYRQDPGLGLRLIYFSYDVKMKEKGDIPEGYSVSREKKERFSLILESASTNQTSMYLCATSPRRAQYFGPGTRLTVT.

The chain uses TRBV5-1 and TRBJ1-3; 8 nucleotides agree with TRBD1. The ends lost 4 bases at V and 4 bases at J; junction bases unmatched: 7. The CDR3 loop spans 15 amino acids. The germline V gene has CDR1 SGHRS and CDR2 YFSETQ. This CDR3 is CASSLQGARGNTIYF. DNA for the CDR3: TGCGCCAGCAGCCTCCAGGGGGCGCGAGGAAACACCATATATTTT.

The chain is built from TRBV28 and TRBJ1-1; D gene uncertain. Per the germline V gene, CDR1 is MDHEN and CDR2 is SYDVKM. The CDR3 has 16 residues. V lost 3 bases and J lost 0, with 14 bases in between. The CDR3 spells CASSFSNRMMNTEAFF. The DNA of the CDR3 is TGTGCCAGCAGTTTCTCGAATCGGATGATGAACACTGAAGCTTTCTTT.

The gene calls are TRBV10-3 and TRBJ2-5, with TRBD2 as a possible D gene (6 bases). Germline loops: CDR1 ENHRY, CDR2 SYGVKD. V was clipped by 10 bases and J by 0 bases, with 18 bases between them. The CDR3 has 15 amino acids. CDR3 coding DNA: TGTGCCACAACCTGGGGCGGGGTCGACCAAGAGACCCAGTACTTC. This sequence encodes CATTWGGVDQETQYF.

To note about this clone: This sample also contains other DNA sequences that code for the same CDR3. The chain combines TRBV12-3 or TRBV12-4 with TRBJ2-7; D unresolved. This CDR3 contains 11 residues. With 3 bases removed from V and 6 bases from J, the gap between germline ends came to 6 bases. CDR3 sequence (DNA): TGTGCCAGCAGTTTCAGGTCCGAGCAGTACTTC. This sequence encodes CASSFRSEQYF.

As DNA, the CDR3 is TGTGCCAGCAGCTTGGGTGGACAGACGCTGAGAGGCTACACCTTC. It yields the protein CASSLGGQTLRGYTF. The V call is TRBV5-8, the J call TRBJ1-2, with a weak D call TRBD1 (6 bases). CDR1 and CDR2 from the germline V gene are SGHTS and YDEGEE. Trimming left V 0 bases short and J 8 bases short, with 17 bases between. The CDR3 extends over 15 amino acids.

This clone appeared a single time. The chain joins TRBV6-6 to TRBJ1-1, with TRBD1 matching over 7 bases. The CDR3 loop spans 14 amino acids. V lost 11 bases to trimming and J lost 4 bases; unmatched junction nucleotides: 13. CDR1 MNHNY and CDR2 SVGAGI come from the germline V gene (reference sequence). The CDR3, as DNA: TGTGCCGTGGGACAGACTTTTTCCCCCACTGAAGCTTTCTTT. This sequence encodes CAVGQTFSPTEAFF.